This T cell receptor (beta chain) was recovered during a study of blood T cells in healthy people across ages. Primed by a sample-barcoded 5' primer and a J-beta primer mix, a second PCR proceeded for 7 to 11 cycles. TCRdb re-derived calls from the 5' RACE reads in MiXCR, one entry per CDR3 protein. The sample includes about 570,000 distinct CDR3 sequences, 27% seen only once; the top ten take about a fifth. This CDR3 region has 14 residues. The germline V gene encodes CDR1 SQVTM and CDR2 ANQGSEA. V shed 5 bases and J 2 bases; nucleotides not matched to a gene: 4. This chain joins TRBV29-1 and TRBJ1-2; TRBD1 agrees at 11 bases. The clonotype originates from a woman in her 70s in good health. Sequencing input: blood. CDR3 bases: TGCAGCGTTACGGGACAGGGGGTGAACTATGGCTACACCTTC. Amino acids: CSVTGQGVNYGYTF.